These 22 T cell receptor beta chains came from one sample sequenced in a study of shared clonotypes between healthy human individuals. CD45RO-negative cells were positively selected for CCR7, leaving out terminally differentiated effector memory CD45RA+ cells. The table came from immunoSEQ multiplex PCR; TCRdb's copy has only in-frame clones and leaves some out. Among millions of clones listed, around 93% were seen once. The sequenced sample consisted of naive CD8+ T cells from PBMCs. Source of these receptors: a young man in good health. Some clones in this sample may be carry-over from other donors' samples.

The chain couples TRBV7-8 to TRBJ2-7; 7 bases are a match to TRBD2. CDR1 and CDR2 (germline): SGHVS, FQNEAQ. The CDR3 has 13 residues. V lost 5 bases to trimming and J lost 3 bases; unmatched junction nucleotides: 4. Written as DNA, the CDR3 is TGTGCCAGCAGCCTCAGCGGGAACTACGAGCAGTACTTC. As protein: CASSLSGNYEQYF.

This clone appeared once. The chain couples TRBV4-1 to TRBJ2-7; TRBD2 might be the D (5 bases). The CDR3 runs to 16 residues. The V gene lost 0 bases and the J gene lost 0 bases, with 12 bases spanning the gap. Per the germline V gene, CDR1 is MGHRA and CDR2 is YSYEKL. CDR3 coding DNA: TGCGCCAGCAGCCAAGATAACTTCGGGGTCTCCTACGAGCAGTACTTC. Amino acids: CASSQDNFGVSYEQYF.

J is TRBJ1-1 and V is TRBV28, with D unclear. The CDR3 contains 16 residues. Germline CDR1 is MDHEN and CDR2 is SYDVKM. Trimming shortened V by 4 bases and J by 1 base, and 16 bases separated the two germline ends. The CDR3 DNA reads as TGTGCCAGCAGTTCCAGGATAGGACCGAGGAACACTGAAGCTTTCTTT. Residues: CASSSRIGPRNTEAFF.

There are a few counts of this clone. CDR3: CASSIVRGNEQYF. The CDR3 region has the DNA TGTGCCAGTAGTATAGTGCGTGGAAACGAGCAGTACTTC. The chain is built from TRBV19 and TRBJ2-7; D is uncertain. Germline loops: CDR1 LNHDA, CDR2 SQIVND (reference sequence). The CDR3 runs 13 residues. Trimming left V 1 base short and J 5 bases short, with 9 bases between.

The rearrangement joins TRBV7-6 to TRBJ2-6; 7 bases are a match to TRBD1. CDR3 length equals 17 residues. CDR1 is SGHVS, CDR2 FNYEAQ, per germline. V was clipped by 0 bases and J by 12 bases; unmatched bases: 14. DNA for the CDR3: TGTGCCAGCAGCTTAGCGGCCCCAGGGGGAGTTTCTAGCGTCCTGACTTTC. Translated, it gives CASSLAAPGGVSSVLTF.

The V call is TRBV10-3, the J call TRBJ1-2, with 10 positions matching TRBD1. CDR1 ENHRY and CDR2 SYGVKD come from the germline V gene. The junction had 2 bases not matched to a gene; V was cut back by 3 bases and J by 1 base. The CDR3 contains 15 residues. CDR3 in amino acids: CAISDGTGDNYGYTF. The DNA for the CDR3 is TGTGCCATCAGTGATGGGACAGGGGATAACTATGGCTACACCTTC.

This clone has more than one count but fewer than ten. The same CDR3 is also encoded by other DNA sequences in this sample. This chain uses TRBV7-3 with TRBJ1-1; possibly TRBD1 for D (6 bases). The CDR3 covers 14 residues. Trimming stripped 3 bases from V and 0 bases from J, with 8 bases between. Germline CDR1 is SGHTA and CDR2 is FQGTGA. The CDR3 here is CASSLTGMNTEAFF. DNA for the CDR3: TGTGCCAGCAGCTTGACAGGAATGAACACTGAAGCTTTCTTT.

This chain links TRBV28 with TRBJ2-3; D remains ambiguous. This CDR3 region has 14 residues. The germline V gene encodes CDR1 MDHEN and CDR2 SYDVKM. V was pared by 4 bases and J by 2 bases, with 10 bases between. The DNA for the CDR3 is TGTGCCAGCAGTTACTCGAGCGCCACAGATACGCAGTATTTT. Translation: CASSYSSATDTQYF.

Notes on this clone: Within the sample, other DNA sequences also encode this same CDR3. The DNA for the CDR3 is TGTGCCAGTAGTATTGCGGCATCTCAAGAGACCCAGTACTTC. Translated: CASSIAASQETQYF. The chain couples TRBV19 to TRBJ2-5; D not certain. CDR1 is LNHDA and CDR2 is SQIVND in the germline V gene (reference sequence). This CDR3 contains 14 residues. Trimming removed 3 bases from V and 2 bases from J, with 10 bases in between.

This clone was recorded only once. The chain links TRBV4-1 to TRBJ2-2; 7 bases are a match to TRBD2. The V and J ends lost 3 bases and 2 bases, in that order; junction bases with no gene match: 9. Germline CDR1 and CDR2: MGHRA and YSYEKL. The CDR3 extends over 17 amino acids. The CDR3 nucleotides are TGCGCCAGCAGCCAGACCCCGGGACTACCTAACACCGGGGAGCTGTTTTTT. Translating gives CASSQTPGLPNTGELFF.

The genes are TRBV6-5 and TRBJ2-3; 7 positions match TRBD1. CDR3 length equals 15 residues. Germline trimming cut 7 bases from V and 2 bases from J; bases unmatched to any gene: 9. Looked up from germline, CDR1 is MNHEY and CDR2 is SVGAGI. In DNA, the CDR3 is TGTGCCAGCACCGACAGGGCCCAGACCACAGATACGCAGTATTTT. It codes for CASTDRAQTTDTQYF.

V gene TRBV9 combines with J gene TRBJ2-7, with 8 positions matching TRBD1. This CDR3 has 15 amino acids. With 4 bases clipped from V and 5 bases from J, the junction kept 11 bases outside the gene matches. The V gene's germline CDR1 is SGDLS and CDR2 YYNGEE. The CDR3 nucleotides are TGTGCCAGCAGCACAGGGGGTACTGCTCTCCACGAGCAGTACTTC. As protein: CASSTGGTALHEQYF.

This sequence joins TRBV7-9 and TRBJ1-2; 8 bases agree with TRBD1. Germline CDR1 is SEHNR and CDR2 is FQNEAQ (reference sequence). J lost 6 bases, V lost 5 bases, and 8 bases had no gene match. CDR3 length equals 14 residues. The CDR3 loop is CASSLAGTGDGYTF. The CDR3 DNA reads as TGTGCCAGCAGCCTCGCCGGGACAGGAGATGGCTACACCTTC.

This chain uses TRBV15 with TRBJ2-7; 9 bases map to TRBD2. The CDR3 covers 13 residues. Germline V gives CDR1 LNHNV, CDR2 YYDKDF (reference sequence). J was trimmed by 6 bases and V by 5 bases; bases with no gene match: 5. CDR3 region: CATSGKLAGEQYF. The CDR3 nucleotides are TGTGCCACCAGCGGCAAACTAGCGGGCGAGCAGTACTTC.

This clone appeared a single time. The chain employs TRBV6-1 and TRBJ1-1, with a possible D match to TRBD1 (6 bases). This CDR3 comprises 16 residues. Deletions cut 1 base from V and 5 bases from J, with 17 bases between. Germline V gene lookup returns CDR1 MNHNS and CDR2 SASEGT. The CDR3 reads CASSEEGEGVRTEAFF. In nucleotides, the CDR3 is TGTGCCAGCAGTGAAGAGGGCGAGGGGGTGAGGACTGAAGCTTTCTTT.

The genes are TRBV27 and TRBJ2-1, with 7 bases identical to TRBD2. Germline V lookup: CDR1 MNHEY, CDR2 SMNVEV (reference sequence). There are 18 residues in the CDR3. Unmatched junction bases numbered 15, after V lost 2 bases and J lost 5 bases. The CDR3 coding sequence is TGTGCCAGCAGTTTACTGGGGCTAGCGGACGCGACACACAATGAGCAGTTCTTC. It yields the protein CASSLLGLADATHNEQFF.

The chain joins TRBV9 to TRBJ1-1; D ambiguous. From germline, CDR1 is SGDLS and CDR2 YYNGEE. The CDR3 is made up of 15 amino acids. Between the trimmed V and J ends, which lost 0 bases and 0 bases, there was a span of 9 bases. The CDR3 loop reads CASSVARLLNTEAFF. The CDR3 DNA sequence: TGTGCCAGCAGCGTAGCCAGGCTCCTGAACACTGAAGCTTTCTTT.

This rearrangement joins TRBV28 to TRBJ1-1, with 7 nucleotides matching TRBD1. Germline CDR1 and CDR2: MDHEN and SYDVKM. J gave up 3 bases and V 5 bases, and 6 bases lay outside the gene matches. This CDR3 is built from 14 residues. As DNA, the CDR3 is TGTGCCAGCAGTGCGAGGGGGCTGGACACTGAAGCTTTCTTT. This translates into CASSARGLDTEAFF.

This chain uses TRBV5-4 with TRBJ1-5; 10 bases match TRBD1. Germline CDR1 reads SGHNT; CDR2 reads YYREEE (reference sequence). Trimming at V came to 4 bases and at J to 4 bases, leaving 5 bases not matched to a gene. This CDR3 spans 15 amino acids. The CDR3 reads CASSADRGENQPQHF. The CDR3 DNA is TGTGCCAGCAGCGCGGACAGGGGGGAGAATCAGCCCCAGCATTTT.

This clone was observed a single time. The J gene is TRBJ2-7, the V gene TRBV5-6, with 7 nucleotides matching TRBD1. CDR3 length equals 14 residues. From germline, CDR1 is SGHDT and CDR2 YYEEEE. J gave up 4 bases and V 0 bases, and 4 bases lay outside the gene matches. The chain's CDR3 is CASSLAGQIYEQYF. The DNA for the CDR3 is TGTGCCAGCAGCTTGGCGGGACAGATTTACGAGCAGTACTTC.

The J gene is TRBJ2-7, the V gene TRBV6-5, with a weak D call TRBD1 (6 bases). The CDR3 totals 15 residues. Deletions cut 0 bases from V and 0 bases from J, with 9 bases between. Germline CDR1 MNHEY, CDR2 SVGAGI. CDR3 in amino acids: CASSYSRDISYEQYF. The CDR3 region has the DNA TGTGCCAGCAGTTACTCCCGGGACATCTCCTACGAGCAGTACTTC.

The rearrangement joins TRBV4-1 to TRBJ2-7, with TRBD2 matching over 12 bases. CDR3 length: 16 residues. Unmatched junction bases numbered 7, after V lost 0 bases and J lost 7 bases. Germline V gene sequence: CDR1 MGHRA, CDR2 YSYEKL. The CDR3 here is CASSQELAGGPREQYF. The CDR3 bases are TGCGCCAGCAGCCAAGAGCTAGCGGGAGGGCCAAGGGAGCAGTACTTC.